This TCR beta chain originates from a study of T cells after yellow fever vaccination. CDR3 length: 15 residues. Germline loops: CDR1 SGHRS, CDR2 YFSETQ. J lost 5 bases, V lost 4 bases, and 7 bases had no gene match. TCRdb itself ran the 5' RACE reads through MiXCR, one entry per CDR3 protein. The profile covers some 97,000 distinct CDR3 sequences, with roughly 5.2% appearing a single time and about 38% taken by the ten largest. Whole-study results and caveats: Researchers report a weaker secondary response that nonetheless peaked faster, day 5 versus 15. Booster samples showed a return of most primary-vaccination clones (about 96% CD4, over 70% CD8).

This clonotype was counted only a few times. Its antigen is unknown. The material sequenced was CD8+ T cells sorted from PBMCs, taken 10 days after the yellow fever booster vaccination. The sequence came from a man in his late teens or twenties who received the YFV17D yellow fever vaccine. The chain joins TRBV5-1 to TRBJ1-4, with TRBD1 matching 8 bases. The CDR3 loop is CASSPQGARNEKLFF. DNA of the CDR3: TGCGCCAGCAGCCCCCAGGGGGCGAGGAATGAAAAACTGTTTTTT.